This TCR beta chain was identified in a study of T cell responses to AZD1222 COVID-19 vaccine. Across the whole study: Investigators merged groups given second doses at roughly 4 or roughly 12 weeks.

Study observations and caveats: Unmutated variant regions are reportedly targeted by nearly half of spike-specific TCRs. Across the whole spike, CD4 TCRs peaked at regions 160-218 and 743-854.

The germline V and J ends were trimmed by 0 bases and 3 bases, with 9 bases remaining between them. The CDR3 loop spans 15 amino acids. CDR1 is SNHLY and CDR2 is FYNNEI in the germline V gene. This clone was observed a few times. Its antigen remains unknown. Only in-frame clones appear in the TCRdb table, and some are missing; sequencing was by immunoSEQ multiplex PCR. Here the sample spans tens of thousands of clones, roughly 93% being singletons. The clonotype originates from an adult in good health. The input for sequencing was peripheral blood, taken on day 0 of AZD1222 vaccination. The V call is TRBV2, the J call TRBJ1-3; D gene ambiguous. As DNA, the CDR3 is TGTGCCAGCAGTGAAGCAGGGAGAGGTGGAAACACCATATATTTT. This encodes CASSEAGRGGNTIYF. Full variable domain (outside the CDR3, taken from reference TRBV2 and TRBJ1-3): EPEVTQTPSHQVTQMGQEVILRCVPISNHLYFYWYRQILGQKVEFLVSFYNNEISEKSEIFDDQFSVERPDGSNFTLKIRSTKLEDSAMYFCASSEAGRGGNTIYFGEGSWLTVV.